Each of the 12 T cell receptor beta chains below was sequenced from the same sample in a study of T cell responses to AZD1222 COVID-19 vaccine. Assay used: immunoSEQ multiplex PCR; TCRdb lists only in-frame clones, some missing. Counted here are over 95,000 clones, approximately 93% occurring once; the ten biggest clones make up 4% to 5.5%. This material consisted of peripheral blood, taken on day 0 of AZD1222 vaccination. These receptors all come from an adult in good health.

V gene TRBV14 combines with J gene TRBJ1-2, with D perhaps TRBD1 (6 bases). The CDR3 loop spans 16 amino acids. V shed 1 base and J shed 4 bases, with 16 bases lying between them. Looked up from germline, CDR1 is SGHDN and CDR2 is FVKESK. Written as DNA, the CDR3 is TGTGCCAGCAGCCAAGTTCCGGGACACCAAATCTATGGCTACACCTTC. It codes for CASSQVPGHQIYGYTF.

The chain has TRBV29-1 and TRBJ1-2, with D possibly matching TRBD1 (6 bases). Germline V gene data show CDR1 as SQVTM and CDR2 as ANQGSEA. V lost 2 bases and J 7 bases, leaving 11 bases between the germline ends. The CDR3 spans 12 residues. The CDR3 sequence is CSVERDTAGYTF. The CDR3 DNA reads as TGCAGCGTTGAACGGGACACCGCTGGCTACACCTTC.

The rearrangement links TRBV5-6 to TRBJ2-1; 7 positions match TRBD1. The germline gives CDR1 SGHDT, CDR2 YYEEEE. This CDR3 comprises 15 residues. With V trimmed by 4 bases and J by 8 bases, 12 bases remained unmatched. The CDR3: CASSPTGEGRYEQFF. DNA for the CDR3: TGTGCCAGCAGCCCAACAGGGGAAGGACGGTATGAGCAGTTCTTC.

This clone was detected once. The rearrangement links TRBV28 to TRBJ1-6; D is unresolved. Trimming shortened V by 3 bases and J by 9 bases, and 9 bases separated the two germline ends. Germline V gene lookup returns CDR1 MDHEN and CDR2 SYDVKM. The CDR3 is 13 amino acids. The DNA for the CDR3 is TGTGCCAGCAGTTTTCTCCGCGGTTCACCCCTCCACTTT. This gives the protein CASSFLRGSPLHF.

This chain joins TRBV28 and TRBJ2-3; TRBD2 aligns across 8 bases. The CDR3 length is 15 residues. Germline lookup yields CDR1 MDHEN and CDR2 SYDVKM. V lost 7 bases and J lost 0; bases outside the gene matches: 6. The CDR3 nucleotides are TGTGCCAGCACCCAAGCGGGGGCAAGCACAGATACGCAGTATTTT. Protein sequence: CASTQAGASTDTQYF. Based on the CDR3 plus reference TRBV28 and TRBJ2-3, the full variable domain is DVKVTQSSRYLVKRTGEKVFLECVQDMDHENMFWYRQDPGLGLRLIYFSYDVKMKEKGDIPEGYSVSREKKERFSLILESASTNQTSMYLCASTQAGASTDTQYFGPGTRLTVL.

This clone was found once. CDR3 DNA sequence: TGTGCCTGGAGTGTACTTGGTCTAGCTAATGAGCAGTTCTTC. It encodes CAWSVLGLANEQFF. The chain links TRBV30 to TRBJ2-1; D perhaps matches TRBD2 (5 bases). The CDR3 contains 14 residues. Germline loops: CDR1 GTSNPN, CDR2 SVGIG (reference sequence). V lost 0 bases and J 7 bases, leaving 13 bases between the germline ends. Together with reference TRBV30 and TRBJ2-1, the CDR3 gives the full variable domain: SQTIHQWPATLVQPVGSPLSLECTVEGTSNPNLYWYRQAAGRGLQLLFYSVGIGQISSEVPQNLSASRPQDRQFILSSKKLLLSDSGFYLCAWSVLGLANEQFFGPGTRLTVL.

The J gene is TRBJ2-1, the V gene TRBV7-2; TRBD2 is a possible D gene (7 bases). Trimming pared 6 bases from V and 2 bases from J, leaving 14 bases between. The CDR3 contains 15 residues. Germline CDR1 reads SGHTA; CDR2 reads FQGNSA. This CDR3 is CASRYEGGAYNEQFF. CDR3 sequence (DNA): TGTGCCAGCAGATATGAGGGGGGGGCCTACAATGAGCAGTTCTTC.

This chain joins TRBV19 and TRBJ2-4, with D uncertain. The V and J ends lost 3 bases and 8 bases respectively, with 11 bases between them. CDR3 length: 13 amino acids. Germline lookup yields CDR1 LNHDA and CDR2 SQIVND (reference sequence). The CDR3 coding sequence is TGTGCCAGTAGTATGGTGGGGTCGGACATTCAGTACTTC. It is translated as CASSMVGSDIQYF.

The rearrangement links TRBV4-1 to TRBJ1-4, with a weak D call TRBD1 (6 bases). The CDR3 consists of 16 residues. Germline V gene sequence: CDR1 MGHRA, CDR2 YSYEKL. V lost 3 bases to trimming and J lost 2 bases, with 13 bases between them. CDR3 in amino acids: CASSQERTVTNEKLFF. The CDR3 bases are TGCGCCAGCAGCCAGGAAAGGACAGTCACTAATGAAAAACTGTTTTTT.

This clone was observed a few times. The chain carries TRBV7-2 and TRBJ2-7; unclear D gene. Germline loops: CDR1 SGHTA, CDR2 FQGNSA. The CDR3 extends over 14 amino acids. Trimming took 3 bases from V and 1 from J, leaving 10 bases between them. The CDR3 region is CASSFSTSSYEQYF. CDR3 nucleotides: TGTGCCAGCAGCTTCTCCACATCGTCCTACGAGCAGTACTTC.

J is TRBJ2-7 and V is TRBV25-1, with a weak D call TRBD1 (6 bases). Germline CDR1 is MGHDK and CDR2 is SYGVNS. This CDR3 comprises 12 residues. V shed 6 bases and J shed 3 bases, with 9 bases lying between them. The CDR3 protein is CASRAGVYEQYF. CDR3 nucleotides: TGTGCCAGCAGGGCAGGGGTCTACGAGCAGTACTTC.

The V call is TRBV6-1, the J call TRBJ2-1; 9 bases are a match to TRBD2. This CDR3 is built from 17 residues. Germline lookup yields CDR1 MNHNS and CDR2 SASEGT. Losses at the gene ends were 4 bases for V and 9 bases for J; bases not matched to a gene: 16. This CDR3 is CASSAVGLAGTGGEQFF. The CDR3 coding sequence is TGTGCCAGCAGTGCGGTCGGCCTAGCGGGGACCGGGGGTGAGCAGTTCTTC.